A selection of T cell receptor beta chains follows, all from one sample in a study of cytomegalovirus exposure and HLA in healthy donors. Only in-frame clones appear in the TCRdb table, and some are missing; sequencing was by immunoSEQ multiplex PCR. The sample has about 100,000 clones; around 73% are singletons. The source material was PBMCs. These receptors were obtained from an older woman in good health and CMV-seronegative. Both conserved end residues are part of each CDR3. Fields, in order: V gene, D gene, J gene, clone size, CDR3 DNA, CDR3 protein. A D gene is named only where the DNA matches it firmly. Clone size appears in some rows only: once, few, many, or a class for an expanded clone.

TRBV6-5	-	TRBJ2-1	-	TGTGCCAGCAGTCCGAGCGGCAATGAGCAGTTCTTC	CASSPSGNEQFF
TRBV18	TRBD1	TRBJ1-2	few	TGTGCCAGCTCACCCTGGACAGGGGGCTCTGGCTACACCTTC	CASSPWTGGSGYTF
TRBV28	-	TRBJ1-1	-	TGTGCCAGCAGTTTATTGAAAGAGGCGGACACTGAAGCTTTCTTT	CASSLLKEADTEAFF
TRBV10-2	TRBD2	TRBJ2-7	-	TGCGCCAGCAGTGAGGGGACTAGCGGGGGTACCAGCTCCTACGAGCAGTACTTC	CASSEGTSGGTSSYEQYF
TRBV15	TRBD2	TRBJ2-3	-	TGTGCCACCAGCAGAGCGGGAGCGGGGGGCGGCACAGATACGCAGTATTTT	CATSRAGAGGGTDTQYF
TRBV7-9	-	TRBJ1-1	-	TGTGCCAGCAGCCCGGGGGGAATCCCAGCCATGAACACTGAAGCTTTCTTT	CASSPGGIPAMNTEAFF
TRBV4-3	TRBD1	TRBJ1-1	-	TGCGCCAGCAGCCAAAAGGACAGGGAGGGCACTGAAGCTTTCTTT	CASSQKDREGTEAFF
TRBV30	TRBD2	TRBJ2-3	-	TGTGCCTGGAGCATACGCCGACTAGCGGGCACAGATACGCAGTATTTT	CAWSIRRLAGTDTQYF
TRBV10-3	TRBD2	TRBJ2-5	once	TGTGCCATCAGTGACGGACTAGCGGGAGAGACCCAGTACTTC	CAISDGLAGETQYF
TRBV29-1	TRBD2	TRBJ2-3	-	TGCAGCGTTGATAATGTGGCGGGAGCTTTATGGTATTTT	CSVDNVAGALWYF
TRBV7-9	-	TRBJ2-1	-	TGTGCCAGCAGCAAACTAGTTCCCCCTAAGAGTGAGCAGTTCTTC	CASSKLVPPKSEQFF
TRBV10-3	TRBD1	TRBJ1-1	-	TGTGCCATCAGCGTGACAGGGGAGGGTGAAGCTTTCTTT	CAISVTGEGEAFF
TRBV7-2	TRBD1	TRBJ2-7	-	TGTGCCAGCAGCTTACGAGGGGGCAGCTCCTACGAGCAGTACTTC	CASSLRGGSSYEQYF
TRBV7-9	-	TRBJ1-5	-	TGTGCCAGCAGCTCTAATGAACTCGATCAGCCCCAGCATTTT	CASSSNELDQPQHF
TRBV10-3	-	TRBJ1-1	-	TGTGCCATCAGTGATCAGGGTGGAACTCTTGAAGCTTTCTTT	CAISDQGGTLEAFF
TRBV6-5	-	TRBJ2-2	-	TGTGCCAGCAGGCCAACAAGGGGGAGTGACGGGGAGCTGTTTTTT	CASRPTRGSDGELFF
TRBV11-2	-	TRBJ2-7	few	TGTGCCAGCAGCTTAGCGGGGGGCCCCTCCTACGAGCAGTACTTC	CASSLAGGPSYEQYF